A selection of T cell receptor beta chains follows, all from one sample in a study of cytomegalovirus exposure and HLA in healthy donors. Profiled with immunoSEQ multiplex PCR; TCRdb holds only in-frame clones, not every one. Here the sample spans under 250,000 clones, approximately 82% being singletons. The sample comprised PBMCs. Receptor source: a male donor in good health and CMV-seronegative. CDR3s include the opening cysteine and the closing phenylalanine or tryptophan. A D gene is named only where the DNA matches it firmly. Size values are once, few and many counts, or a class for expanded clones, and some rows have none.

CDR3: CASSRALVTGRSYEQYF
DNA: TGCGCCAGCAGCCGGGCCCTGGTGACAGGGAGGTCCTACGAGCAGTACTTC
D: .
J: TRBJ2-7
size: .
V: TRBV5-1

CDR3: CASSLNTSRIAPNSGNTIYF
DNA: TGTGCCAGCAGCCTCAACACATCTCGTATCGCACCGAACTCTGGAAACACCATATATTTT
D: .
J: TRBJ1-3
size: .
V: TRBV13

CDR3: CASSYRQESYEQYF
DNA: TGTGCCAGCAGTTACCGACAGGAATCCTACGAGCAGTACTTC
D: .
J: TRBJ2-7
size: .
V: TRBV6-5

CDR3: CATSRDLRTGLDYGYTF
DNA: TGTGCCACCAGCAGAGATTTGCGCACAGGGTTGGACTATGGCTACACCTTC
D: .
J: TRBJ1-2
size: .
V: TRBV15

CDR3: CASREREGGETQYF
DNA: TGTGCCAGTCGAGAGCGGGAGGGGGGGGAGACCCAGTACTTC
D: TRBD2
J: TRBJ2-5
size: .
V: TRBV28

CDR3: CASVDGRGSSRSYNEQFF
DNA: TGTGCCAGCGTGGACGGGAGGGGGTCCAGCCGCTCCTACAATGAGCAGTTCTTC
D: TRBD2
J: TRBJ2-1
size: .
V: TRBV2

CDR3: CASSPQGTSGSYEQYF
DNA: TGTGCCAGCTCACCACAAGGCACTAGCGGCTCCTACGAGCAGTACTTC
D: TRBD2
J: TRBJ2-7
size: .
V: TRBV18

CDR3: CASRTGLVTEAFF
DNA: TGTGCCAGCAGGACAGGGTTGGTCACTGAAGCTTTCTTT
D: TRBD1
J: TRBJ1-1
size: few
V: TRBV6-5

CDR3: CASISDRGAVGELFF
DNA: TGTGCCAGCATTAGTGACAGGGGGGCGGTCGGGGAGCTGTTTTTT
D: TRBD1
J: TRBJ2-2
size: .
V: TRBV2

CDR3: CAWSGQLLETQYF
DNA: TGTGCCTGGAGTGGACAGCTACTGGAGACCCAGTACTTC
D: .
J: TRBJ2-5
size: .
V: TRBV30

CDR3: CASFQGGYTF
DNA: TGTGCCAGCTTCCAGGGAGGCTACACCTTC
D: .
J: TRBJ1-2
size: .
V: TRBV6-5

CDR3: CASSSYQPQHF
DNA: TGTGCCAGCAGTTCGTATCAGCCCCAGCATTTT
D: .
J: TRBJ1-5
size: .
V: TRBV28

CDR3: CASSPRDRDSLPTF
DNA: TGTGCCAGCTCACCGCGTGACCGGGACAGCCTCCCGACCTTC
D: TRBD1
J: TRBJ1-2
size: .
V: TRBV18

CDR3: CASRLAGVSSYNEQFF
DNA: TGCGCCAGCAGGCTAGCGGGGGTAAGCTCCTACAATGAGCAGTTCTTC
D: TRBD2
J: TRBJ2-1
size: .
V: TRBV5-1

CDR3: CASSIAGVTEQYF
DNA: TGTGCCAGCAGCATAGCGGGAGTTACCGAGCAGTACTTC
D: TRBD2
J: TRBJ2-7
size: .
V: TRBV6-5

CDR3: CASSLSQETQYF
DNA: TGTGCCAGCAGCTTGTCTCAAGAGACCCAGTACTTC
D: .
J: TRBJ2-5
size: few
V: TRBV5-6

CDR3: CASSFLGGLAGVSGELFF
DNA: TGTGCCAGCAGTTTCCTCGGGGGACTAGCGGGAGTCTCCGGGGAGCTGTTTTTT
D: TRBD2
J: TRBJ2-2
size: once
V: TRBV27

CDR3: CASSEAARTGPGITEAFF
DNA: TGTGCCAGCAGTGAAGCGGCTCGAACAGGGCCGGGAATCACTGAAGCTTTCTTT
D: .
J: TRBJ1-1
size: .
V: TRBV6-1

CDR3: CASGLQGWGYGYTF
DNA: TGTGCTAGTGGTTTGCAGGGTTGGGGCTATGGCTACACCTTC
D: .
J: TRBJ1-2
size: .
V: TRBV12-5

CDR3: CSARAYEQFF
DNA: TGCAGTGCTAGAGCTTATGAGCAGTTCTTC
D: .
J: TRBJ2-1
size: .
V: TRBV20-1

CDR3: CASSLRQGRSTDTQYF
DNA: TGTGCCAGCAGTTTAAGACAGGGAAGAAGCACAGATACGCAGTATTTT
D: TRBD1
J: TRBJ2-3
size: .
V: TRBV6-5

CDR3: CASIEQGAGTEAFF
DNA: TGTGCCAGCATCGAACAGGGGGCGGGCACTGAAGCTTTCTTT
D: TRBD1
J: TRBJ1-1
size: .
V: TRBV2

CDR3: CAIKAGGSTDTQYF
DNA: TGTGCCATCAAGGCGGGAGGTTCCACAGATACGCAGTATTTT
D: TRBD2
J: TRBJ2-3
size: .
V: TRBV10-3

CDR3: CASSYSAGGAKNIQYF
DNA: TGTGCCAGCAGTTACTCTGCGGGAGGGGCCAAAAACATTCAGTACTTC
D: TRBD2
J: TRBJ2-4
size: .
V: TRBV6-5

CDR3: CASSVEGTASGNTIYF
DNA: TGTGCCAGCAGCGTAGAAGGGACAGCCTCTGGAAACACCATATATTTT
D: TRBD1
J: TRBJ1-3
size: .
V: TRBV9

CDR3: CASSGAGGQPQHF
DNA: TGTGCCAGCAGTGGGGCAGGGGGTCAGCCCCAGCATTTT
D: TRBD1
J: TRBJ1-5
size: .
V: TRBV6-1

CDR3: CASSPGYASGNEQYF
DNA: TGTGCCAGCTCACCAGGATACGCGTCCGGGAACGAGCAGTACTTC
D: .
J: TRBJ2-7
size: once
V: TRBV18

CDR3: CASSPTMTVRTYEQYF
DNA: TGTGCCAGCTCACCTACTATGACAGTACGGACCTACGAGCAGTACTTC
D: .
J: TRBJ2-7
size: .
V: TRBV18

CDR3: CASSLTGNYEQYF
DNA: TGCGCCAGCAGCTTGACAGGCAACTACGAGCAGTACTTC
D: .
J: TRBJ2-7
size: .
V: TRBV5-1

CDR3: CASSLAGARTGELFF
DNA: TGTGCCAGCAGCTTAGCGGGAGCGAGGACCGGGGAGCTGTTTTTT
D: .
J: TRBJ2-2
size: .
V: TRBV11-3

CDR3: CASSCSYSLYGYTF
DNA: TGTGCCAGCAGCTGTTCTTACAGCCTCTATGGCTACACCTTC
D: .
J: TRBJ1-2
size: once
V: TRBV7-4

CDR3: CASSLVKGRNEQYF
DNA: TGTGCCAGCAGCTTAGTAAAGGGGAGGAACGAGCAGTACTTC
D: .
J: TRBJ2-7
size: .
V: TRBV7-6

CDR3: CASTMTAGTGELFF
DNA: TGTGCCAGCACCATGACAGCCGGAACCGGGGAGCTGTTTTTT
D: .
J: TRBJ2-2
size: .
V: TRBV5-6

CDR3: CASSLTPGGEQYF
DNA: TGTGCCAGCAGCTTAACGCCAGGAGGGGAGCAGTACTTC
D: .
J: TRBJ2-5
size: .
V: TRBV7-3

CDR3: CASSLAGGAYEQYF
DNA: TGTGCCAGCAGCTTAGCGGGAGGGGCCTACGAGCAGTACTTC
D: TRBD2
J: TRBJ2-7
size: .
V: TRBV7-8